One T cell receptor (beta chain) is described in this entry. CDR3 length: 17 residues. CDR1 is SGHTA, CDR2 FQGNSA, per germline. The V end lost 1 base, the J end lost 0 bases, and 14 bases lay between the germline ends. The sample belongs to a study of blood T cell repertoires in COVID-19. Study overall: COVID-19 samples, acute and convalescent, were from the United States, Italy and Spain. The cDNA or gDNA used as material had been derived from T cells, B-cell-depleted T cells, or PBMCs.

Original processing methods: Reference gene primer amplification yielded estimated nucleated cell counts. Clones were sequenced by immunoSEQ multiplex PCR, and TCRdb holds only the in-frame ones, with some missing. The DNA was the basis for D and trimming; V, J and clone size are from that table. Among 200,000 to 250,000 clones listed, roughly 80% were seen once. The chain uses TRBV7-2 and TRBJ2-3; no clear D gene. Sequencing was performed on PBMCs or T cells enriched from blood (not recorded which). The source is a woman in her forties or fifties who had been exposed to COVID-19. CDR3 nucleotide sequence: TGTGCCAGCAGCTTAGTTTCTAGACCATCTAGCACAGATACGCAGTATTTT. It is translated as CASSLVSRPSSTDTQYF.